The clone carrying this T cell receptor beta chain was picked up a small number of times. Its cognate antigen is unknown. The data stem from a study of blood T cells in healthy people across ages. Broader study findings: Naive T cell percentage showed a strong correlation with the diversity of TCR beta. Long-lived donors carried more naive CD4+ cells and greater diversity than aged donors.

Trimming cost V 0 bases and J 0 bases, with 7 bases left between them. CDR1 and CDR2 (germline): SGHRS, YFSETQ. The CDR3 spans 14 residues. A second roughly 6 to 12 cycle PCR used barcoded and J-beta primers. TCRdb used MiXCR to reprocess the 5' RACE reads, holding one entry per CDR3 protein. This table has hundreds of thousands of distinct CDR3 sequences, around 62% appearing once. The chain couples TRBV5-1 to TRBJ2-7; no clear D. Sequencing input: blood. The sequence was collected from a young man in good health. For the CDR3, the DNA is TGCGCCAGCAGCTTGGACATCAGCTCCTACGAGCAGTACTTC. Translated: CASSLDISSYEQYF.